What follows describes a single T cell receptor (beta chain). It was 10 ml of fresh peripheral blood that supplied the PBMCs. These data originate in a study of T cells in Graves' hyperthyroidism and ophthalmopathy. It was RNA transcripts that yielded the amplified TCR beta CDR3 regions. The TCR CDR3 first-round RT-PCR relied on the HTBI primer set. TCRdb called the multiplex PCR reads again in MiXCR, with one record for every CDR3 protein. The sample lists 500,000 to 600,000 distinct CDR3 sequences, roughly 21% occurring once. V was shortened by 5 bases and J by 6 bases, with 24 bases between the two germline ends. The CDR3 runs to 17 residues. CDR1 SEHNR and CDR2 FQNEAQ come from the germline V gene (reference sequence).

The gene calls are TRBV7-9 and TRBJ2-3; D is unresolved. This sequence originates from a man aged 35-49 years with Graves' ophthalmopathy. Input material: blood. The CDR3 sequence: CASSPPVRRFQVDTQYF. DNA for the CDR3: TGTGCCAGCAGCCCCCCCGTGAGGCGGTTCCAAGTGGATACGCAGTATTTT.